These 23 T cell receptor beta chains came from one sample sequenced in a study of neurological immune-mediated disorders. TCRdb passed the 5' RACE reads through MiXCR, listing each CDR3 protein once. The sample includes over 60,000 distinct CDR3 sequences, 4% to 6% seen only once; the top ten take about 2.7%. The sample taken for sequencing was PBMCs. Receptor source: a woman under 40 with multiple sclerosis.

This clonotype was counted many times. The rearrangement joins TRBV12-3 or TRBV12-4 to TRBJ1-2, with 9 positions matching TRBD1. Trimming at V came to 4 bases and at J to 5 bases, leaving 8 bases not matched to a gene. The CDR3 contains 15 residues. The CDR3 region is CASSSRPGTGYGYTF. The CDR3 bases are TGTGCCAGCAGTTCCCGTCCCGGGACAGGGTATGGCTACACCTTC.

This clonotype was seen more than once but under ten times. The chain couples TRBV5-1 to TRBJ2-7, with D unclear. This CDR3 has 13 amino acids. Trimming pared 0 bases from V and 2 bases from J, leaving 6 bases between. CDR1 SGHRS and CDR2 YFSETQ come from the germline V gene. The CDR3 here is CASSLEGAYEQYF. CDR3 coding DNA: TGCGCCAGCAGCTTGGAAGGAGCCTACGAGCAGTACTTC.

This clonotype was detected many times. V usage is TRBV5-1 and J usage is TRBJ2-7, with a tentative D call TRBD2 (6 bases). V lost 6 bases, J lost 2 bases, and 12 bases lay in between. Germline CDR1 is SGHRS and CDR2 is YFSETQ. This CDR3 region has 13 residues. CDR3 nucleotide sequence: TGCGCCAGCATGGCGGGGACGACCTACGAGCAGTACTTC. Amino acid sequence: CASMAGTTYEQYF.

The table lists this clonotype with many counts. J is TRBJ2-7 and V is TRBV20-1, with TRBD1 matching over 8 bases. The CDR3 covers 16 residues. J was trimmed by 2 bases and V by 5 bases; bases with no gene match: 14. Germline lookup yields CDR1 DFQATT and CDR2 SNEGSKA (reference sequence). CDR3 in DNA: TGCAGTGCTTATACAGGGGGTATCGGGAAAACCTACGAGCAGTACTTC. Its translation is CSAYTGGIGKTYEQYF.

This clonotype appeared a few times. The rearrangement links TRBV7-9 to TRBJ2-1; 9 bases fit TRBD1. The germline gives CDR1 SEHNR, CDR2 FQNEAQ (reference sequence). The CDR3 covers 19 residues. J was trimmed by 1 base and V by 4 bases; bases with no gene match: 14. The DNA for the CDR3 is TGTGCCAGCAGCTGGACAGGGGTGAAGTTGAAGCGGTCCTACAATGAGCAGTTCTTC. It translates to CASSWTGVKLKRSYNEQFF. The full variable domain, with the rest looked up from reference TRBV7-9 and TRBJ2-1, is DTGVSQNPRHKITKRGQNVTFRCDPISEHNRLYWYRQTLGQGPEFLTYFQNEAQLEKSRLLSDRFSAERPKGSFSTLEIQRTEQGDSAMYLCASSWTGVKLKRSYNEQFFGPGTRLTVL.

This clonotype was seen ten or more times. The chain carries TRBV29-1 and TRBJ2-2; a possible D gene is TRBD1 (6 bases). Germline V gene data show CDR1 as SQVTM and CDR2 as ANQGSEA. CDR3 size: 14 residues. CDR3 coding DNA: TGCAGTGTTAAGGGGGAGTCGAACACCGGGGAGCTGTTTTTT. Translation gives CSVKGESNTGELFF.

The sample holds a few counts of this clonotype. The J gene is TRBJ1-5, the V gene TRBV24-1; 7 bases agree with TRBD1. CDR3 length: 15 amino acids. Germline CDR1 is KGHDR and CDR2 is SFDVKD. Trimming at V came to 3 bases and at J to 2 bases, leaving 3 bases not matched to a gene. This chain's CDR3 is CATSDLGQGNQPQHF. CDR3 nucleotide sequence: TGTGCCACCAGTGATCTCGGACAGGGCAATCAGCCCCAGCATTTT.

The gene calls are TRBV18 and TRBJ2-7; D unclear. V was trimmed by 5 bases and J by 1 base, leaving 3 bases between them. The CDR3 totals 11 residues. Germline loops: CDR1 KGHSH, CDR2 LQKENI. CDR3 DNA: TGTGCCAGCTCAACATCCTACGAGCAGTACTTC. Its protein product is CASSTSYEQYF.

This clonotype was counted many times. J is TRBJ2-5 and V is TRBV20-1; 12 bases match TRBD2. CDR3 length equals 18 residues. The germline V gene has CDR1 DFQATT and CDR2 SNEGSKA (reference sequence). The J segment lost 0 bases and the V segment lost 2 bases, leaving 10 bases of the junction unmatched. CDR3 coding DNA: TGCAGTGCTAGACCCCGGACTAGCGGGGCGTTTCACCAAGAGACCCAGTACTTC. Its translation: CSARPRTSGAFHQETQYF.

This clonotype occurred many times. The V call is TRBV6-6, the J call TRBJ1-4; TRBD1 aligns across 8 bases. The V and J ends lost 6 bases and 7 bases, in that order; junction bases with no gene match: 10. The CDR3 consists of 15 residues. CDR1 is MNHNY, CDR2 SVGAGI, per germline (reference sequence). The CDR3 sequence: CASRAPGGYVEKLFF. The CDR3 bases are TGTGCCAGCAGAGCCCCAGGGGGCTATGTTGAAAAACTGTTTTTT.

This clonotype was picked up many times. The chain links TRBV20-1 to TRBJ2-7; 8 bases are a match to TRBD1. Germline-derived CDR1 and CDR2 are DFQATT and SNEGSKA (reference sequence). This CDR3 has 13 residues. With 3 bases clipped from V and 1 base from J, the junction kept 2 bases outside the gene matches. CDR3 residues: CSARDRVSYEQYF. The DNA of the CDR3 is TGCAGTGCTAGGGACAGGGTGTCCTACGAGCAGTACTTC.

This clonotype was detected a few times. The chain links TRBV4-1 to TRBJ2-3; D gene unclear. This CDR3 is built from 11 residues. Germline V gives CDR1 MGHRA, CDR2 YSYEKL. The V end lost 8 bases, the J end lost 5 bases, and 8 bases lay between the germline ends. This CDR3 reads CASGRKDTQYF. The DNA of the CDR3 is TGCGCCAGCGGGCGTAAAGATACGCAGTATTTT.

The chain is built from TRBV28 and TRBJ2-5; D is ambiguous. Per germline, CDR1 MDHEN and CDR2 SYDVKM. The CDR3 contains 14 residues. Trimming left V 2 bases short and J 5 bases short, with 12 bases between. DNA of the CDR3: TGTGCCAGCAGTTTAGCTCCTTCTGAGGAGACCCAGTACTTC. This codes for CASSLAPSEETQYF.

This clonotype was recorded many times. In DNA, the CDR3 is TGTGCCATCAGTGAGTCATTACAGAATGAGCAGTTCTTC. Amino acid sequence: CAISESLQNEQFF. J is TRBJ2-1 and V is TRBV10-3; D gene uncertain. Trimming removed 0 bases at V and 7 bases at J, with 7 bases between. Germline CDR1 is ENHRY and CDR2 is SYGVKD. The CDR3 has 13 residues.

At least ten counts were recorded for this clonotype. The CDR3 loop reads CASSPGTSGGQVTQYF. In nucleotides, the CDR3 is TGTGCCAGCAGCCCCGGGACTAGCGGGGGGCAGGTTACGCAGTATTTT. The genes are TRBV7-2 and TRBJ2-3; 15 bases are a match to TRBD2. The V and J ends lost 5 bases and 8 bases, in that order; junction bases with no gene match: 8. This CDR3 is built from 16 residues. CDR1 SGHTA and CDR2 FQGNSA come from the germline V gene.

At least ten counts were recorded for this clonotype. Sequence at one end of the junction differs from germline and may be a read error. J is TRBJ2-1 and V is TRBV6-1, with D possibly matching TRBD2 (7 bases). CDR1 and CDR2 from the germline V gene are MNHNS and SASEGT. There are 16 residues in the CDR3. The CDR3 bases are TGTGCCAGCGGTGAAACGAGGGGGGGAGTGGTAAATGAGCAGTTCTTC. Translated, it gives CASGETRGGVVNEQFF.

Turning to this clonotype: This may be a read error, as it is one base from a much larger clone. The chain carries TRBV6-6 and TRBJ2-1, with D perhaps TRBD1 (6 bases). Germline lookup yields CDR1 MNHNY and CDR2 SVGAGI (reference sequence). The CDR3 runs 14 residues. V gave up 7 bases and J gave up 5 bases, with 15 bases separating them. The CDR3 region has the DNA TGTGCCAGCAAACAAGGGGGTAGCCACAATGAGCAGTTCTTC. Protein sequence: CASKQGGSHNEQFF.

This clonotype was counted at least ten times. The V and J genes are TRBV6-2 or TRBV6-3 and TRBJ2-1; tentatively, D is TRBD2 (7 bases). The CDR3 contains 16 residues. Germline values: CDR1 MNHEY, CDR2 SVGEGT. Trimming removed 2 bases from V and 2 bases from J, with 13 bases in between. CDR3 nucleotides: TGTGCCAGCAGTTACCGGGGGGCCTCCCCCTACAATGAGCAGTTCTTC. Protein product: CASSYRGASPYNEQFF.

As DNA, the CDR3 is TGTGCCAGCAGCAGACTAGCGGGGGTAACGCAGTATTTT. Its translation is CASSRLAGVTQYF. The chain recombines TRBV7-8 with TRBJ2-3, with 12 bases that match TRBD2. CDR1 is SGHVS, CDR2 FQNEAQ, per germline. The junction had 3 bases not matched to a gene; V was cut back by 5 bases and J by 9 bases. This CDR3 has 13 amino acids.

This clonotype was counted at least ten times. This chain links TRBV6-6 with TRBJ1-1, with TRBD1 identical over 7 bases. J was trimmed by 7 bases and V by 2 bases; bases with no gene match: 1. Germline lookup yields CDR1 MNHNY and CDR2 SVGAGI (reference sequence). The CDR3 spans 12 residues. The CDR3 DNA sequence: TGTGCCAGCAGTTACGGGACAGTTGAAGCTTTCTTT. This translates into CASSYGTVEAFF.

There are many counts of this clonotype. V gene TRBV15 combines with J gene TRBJ2-5, with unresolved D. This CDR3 region has 14 residues. Germline CDR1 reads LNHNV; CDR2 reads YYDKDF (reference sequence). V lost 4 bases and J lost 1, with 10 bases in between. CDR3 amino acids: CATSTVEFQETQYF. CDR3 bases: TGTGCCACCAGCACTGTCGAATTCCAAGAGACCCAGTACTTC.

This clonotype showed up many times. The rearrangement links TRBV12-3 or TRBV12-4 to TRBJ2-1; the D is unclear. Trimming removed 10 bases from V and 5 bases from J, with 12 bases in between. This CDR3 spans 12 amino acids. The CDR3 spells CATIGLDNEQFF. Here the CDR3 DNA reads TGTGCCACCATTGGGCTCGACAATGAGCAGTTCTTC.

This clonotype was counted many times. This chain connects TRBV20-1 to TRBJ2-5, with D tentatively TRBD1 (6 bases). With 5 bases removed from V and 5 bases from J, the gap between germline ends came to 12 bases. CDR3 length: 12 amino acids. CDR1 and CDR2 from the germline V gene are DFQATT and SNEGSKA (reference sequence). CDR3 nucleotide sequence: TGCAGTGCTCATACAGGGTCGGAGACCCAGTACTTC. The encoded protein is CSAHTGSETQYF.